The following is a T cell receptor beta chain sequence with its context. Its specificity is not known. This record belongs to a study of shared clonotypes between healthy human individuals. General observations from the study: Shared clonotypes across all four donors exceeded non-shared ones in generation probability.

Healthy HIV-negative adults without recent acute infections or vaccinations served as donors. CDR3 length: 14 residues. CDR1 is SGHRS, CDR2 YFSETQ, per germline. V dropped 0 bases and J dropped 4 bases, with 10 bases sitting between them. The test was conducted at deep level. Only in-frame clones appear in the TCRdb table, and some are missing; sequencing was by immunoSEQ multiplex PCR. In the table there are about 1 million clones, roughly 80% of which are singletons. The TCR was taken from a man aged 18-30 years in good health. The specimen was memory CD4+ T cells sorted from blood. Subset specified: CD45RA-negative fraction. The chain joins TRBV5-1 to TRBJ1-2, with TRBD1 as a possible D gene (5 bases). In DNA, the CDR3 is TGCGCCAGCAGCTTGGACGGGGGAATCTATGGCTACACCTTC. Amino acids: CASSLDGGIYGYTF.